The 18 T cell receptor beta chains listed next were all sequenced from one sample in a study of graft-versus-host responses after intestinal transplantation. The assay was immunoSEQ multiplex PCR, and TCRdb's table has in-frame clones only and misses some. The sample has 45,000 to 55,000 clones; about 89% are singletons. The specimen comprised PBMCs, sampled approximately 660 days after intestinal transplant. The receptors come from a human patient who received an intestinal transplant, so some T cells may come from the graft donor.

The chain combines TRBV30 with TRBJ1-6, with no clear D. CDR1 and CDR2 (germline): GTSNPN, SVGIG (reference sequence). Trimming stripped 0 bases from V and 8 bases from J, with 8 bases between. The CDR3 totals 13 residues. For the CDR3, the DNA is TGTGCCTGGAGTGTAGGGCTAGATTCACCCCTCCACTTT. Amino acid sequence: CAWSVGLDSPLHF. Based on the CDR3 plus reference TRBV30 and TRBJ1-6, the full variable domain is SQTIHQWPATLVQPVGSPLSLECTVEGTSNPNLYWYRQAAGRGLQLLFYSVGIGQISSEVPQNLSASRPQDRQFILSSKKLLLSDSGFYLCAWSVGLDSPLHFGNGTRLTVT.

The chain links TRBV25-1 to TRBJ2-1; D is perhaps TRBD2 (5 bases). Germline-derived CDR1 and CDR2 are MGHDK and SYGVNS. This CDR3 has 18 amino acids. Between the trimmed V and J ends, which lost 5 bases and 2 bases, there was a span of 22 bases. The CDR3 coding sequence is TGTGCCAGCAGTAACCTACACCGGGGTCCTGAGACCTACAATGAGCAGTTCTTC. Translation gives CASSNLHRGPETYNEQFF.

The chain recombines TRBV6-4 with TRBJ2-3; 8 bases agree with TRBD2. The CDR3 is 15 amino acids. Germline V gives CDR1 MRHNA, CDR2 SNTAGT. With 5 bases clipped from V and 0 bases from J, the junction kept 4 bases outside the gene matches. The CDR3 nucleotides are TGTGCCAGCAGTTCCGGGACTAGTAGCACAGATACGCAGTATTTT. It yields the protein CASSSGTSSTDTQYF.

The V call is TRBV4-2, the J call TRBJ1-1; 12 positions agree with TRBD1. V dropped 5 bases and J dropped 10; count of bases not matched to a gene: 8. The germline gives CDR1 LGHNA, CDR2 YNFKEQ. The CDR3 is 14 residues long. CDR3 sequence (DNA): TGTGCCAGCAGCGACCGGGACAGGGGGCTGGTAGCTTTCTTT. Protein: CASSDRDRGLVAFF.

V gene TRBV20-1 combines with J gene TRBJ2-1; D ambiguous. The CDR3 has 11 amino acids. CDR1 is DFQATT and CDR2 is SNEGSKA in the germline V gene (reference sequence). V was cut by 7 bases and J by 7 bases, with 11 bases left in between. CDR3 sequence: CSVPAWNEQFF. DNA of the CDR3: TGCAGTGTTCCGGCGTGGAATGAGCAGTTCTTC.

The gene calls are TRBV10-1 and TRBJ2-1; D remains ambiguous. CDR1 and CDR2 from the germline V gene are WNHNN and SYGVQD (reference sequence). Trimming pared 2 bases from V and 5 bases from J, leaving 7 bases between. There are 13 residues in the CDR3. CDR3 sequence reads: CASSERRDNEQFF. The CDR3 DNA follows: TGCGCCAGCAGTGAGAGAAGAGACAATGAGCAGTTCTTC.

The chain combines TRBV5-1 with TRBJ1-1, with a tentative D call TRBD1 (6 bases). CDR3 length equals 14 residues. Trimming cost V 5 bases and J 5 bases, with 16 bases left between them. Germline CDR1 SGHRS, CDR2 YFSETQ. CDR3 bases: TGCGCCAGCAGATACGGGACACATGGGACTGAAGCTTTCTTT. Protein sequence: CASRYGTHGTEAFF.

The rearrangement joins TRBV10-3 to TRBJ1-6; TRBD1 matches at 8 bases. V lost 7 bases to trimming and J lost 8 bases; unmatched junction nucleotides: 4. CDR3 length: 13 residues. The germline V gene encodes CDR1 ENHRY and CDR2 SYGVKD. CDR3 nucleotide sequence: TGTGCCATCAAAAGGGGACAGGATTCACCCCTCCACTTT. Encoded protein: CAIKRGQDSPLHF.

The rearrangement links TRBV4-2 to TRBJ2-7; 12 bases align to TRBD2. The CDR3 totals 20 residues. The V segment lost 0 bases and the J segment 1 base; nucleotides outside the gene matches: 13. The V gene's germline CDR1 is LGHNA and CDR2 YNFKEQ. The CDR3 loop reads CASSQDYGLAGGPRSYEQYF. The CDR3 DNA is TGTGCCAGCAGCCAAGATTATGGGCTAGCGGGGGGGCCGCGGTCCTACGAGCAGTACTTC.

This clone was observed a single time. The chain recombines TRBV15 with TRBJ2-4, with TRBD2 as a possible D gene (6 bases). The CDR3 runs to 15 residues. The V end lost 1 base, the J end lost 5 bases, and 12 bases lay between the germline ends. The germline CDR1 and CDR2 sequences are LNHNV and YYDKDF (reference sequence). The CDR3 loop is CATSRVGGGENIQYF. DNA for the CDR3: TGTGCCACCAGCAGAGTGGGGGGAGGCGAAAACATTCAGTACTTC.

V and J are TRBV6-5 and TRBJ2-7; tentative D call: TRBD2 (5 bases). This CDR3 has 13 residues. Trimming left V 6 bases short and J 3 bases short, with 12 bases between. The germline gives CDR1 MNHEY, CDR2 SVGAGI. CDR3 loop: CASSHTGNYEQYF. The CDR3 region has the DNA TGTGCCAGCAGCCACACCGGGAACTACGAGCAGTACTTC.

V and J are TRBV18 and TRBJ2-1, with TRBD2 matching over 15 bases. CDR3 length equals 18 residues. V trimming: 3 bases; J trimming: 3 bases; junction bases outside the gene matches: 6. CDR1 and CDR2 from the germline V gene are KGHSH and LQKENI. Written as DNA, the CDR3 is TGTGCCAGCTCACCCCCGGGACTAGCGGGGGGATTCTACAATGAGCAGTTCTTC. This codes for CASSPPGLAGGFYNEQFF.

The rearrangement uses TRBV11-3 and TRBJ2-7, with 7 bases fitting TRBD2. Germline CDR1 and CDR2: SGHNT and YENEEA. The trim removed 6 bases at V and 6 bases at J, leaving 8 bases unmatched. The CDR3 extends over 13 amino acids. CDR3 coding DNA: TGTGCCAGCAGTCAAGGACTAGTTGGCGAGCAGTACTTC. Residues: CASSQGLVGEQYF.

The rearrangement joins TRBV5-1 to TRBJ1-1; D gene unclear. The CDR3 sequence is 13 residues long. The germline V and J ends were trimmed by 1 base and 1 base, with 5 bases remaining between them. Germline loops: CDR1 SGHRS, CDR2 YFSETQ. The CDR3 sequence is CASSLTENTEAFF. CDR3 sequence (DNA): TGCGCCAGCAGCTTGACAGAGAACACTGAAGCTTTCTTT.

The rearrangement links TRBV9 to TRBJ2-5; 10 bases align to TRBD1. The CDR3 contains 15 residues. V lost 0 bases and J lost 4; bases outside the gene matches: 3. Germline CDR1 is SGDLS and CDR2 is YYNGEE. The CDR3 reads CASSVGWTGGETQYF. Written as DNA, the CDR3 is TGTGCCAGCAGCGTAGGGTGGACAGGGGGAGAGACCCAGTACTTC. Full variable domain (remainder filled in from reference TRBV9 and TRBJ2-5): DSGVTQTPKHLITATGQRVTLRCSPRSGDLSVYWYQQSLDQGLQFLIQYYNGEERAKGNILERFSAQQFPDLHSELNLSSLELGDSALYFCASSVGWTGGETQYFGPGTRLLVL.

V and J are TRBV2 and TRBJ1-4, with D maybe TRBD1 (5 bases). Germline lookup yields CDR1 SNHLY and CDR2 FYNNEI. The CDR3 extends over 17 amino acids. V was cut by 3 bases and J by 5 bases, with 19 bases left in between. The CDR3 loop is CASSESGWGDLNEKLFF. CDR3 nucleotide sequence: TGTGCCAGCAGTGAGTCGGGCTGGGGCGACCTAAATGAAAAACTGTTTTTT.

The genes are TRBV7-8 and TRBJ2-1; TRBD2 is a possible D gene (6 bases). The germline V and J ends were trimmed by 1 base and 9 bases, with 16 bases remaining between them. Germline-derived CDR1 and CDR2 are SGHVS and FQNEAQ. The CDR3 has 15 residues. The CDR3 nucleotides read TGTGCCAGCAGCTTAGAGGTAGCGGTGTATACTGAGCAGTTCTTC. Its translation: CASSLEVAVYTEQFF.

The chain recombines TRBV19 with TRBJ2-7; 8 nucleotides align to TRBD1. J gave up 7 bases and V 3 bases, and 8 bases lay outside the gene matches. CDR3 length equals 14 residues. In germline, CDR1 is LNHDA, CDR2 SQIVND (reference sequence). The CDR3 DNA sequence: TGTGCCAGTAGTATTCGTCAGGGGGCTCAGGAGCAGTACTTC. Its protein product is CASSIRQGAQEQYF. Combining the CDR3 with reference TRBV19 and TRBJ2-7 gives the whole variable domain DGGITQSPKYLFRKEGQNVTLSCEQNLNHDAMYWYRQDPGQGLRLIYYSQIVNDFQKGDIAEGYSVSREKKESFPLTVTSAQKNPTAFYLCASSIRQGAQEQYFGPGTRLTVT.